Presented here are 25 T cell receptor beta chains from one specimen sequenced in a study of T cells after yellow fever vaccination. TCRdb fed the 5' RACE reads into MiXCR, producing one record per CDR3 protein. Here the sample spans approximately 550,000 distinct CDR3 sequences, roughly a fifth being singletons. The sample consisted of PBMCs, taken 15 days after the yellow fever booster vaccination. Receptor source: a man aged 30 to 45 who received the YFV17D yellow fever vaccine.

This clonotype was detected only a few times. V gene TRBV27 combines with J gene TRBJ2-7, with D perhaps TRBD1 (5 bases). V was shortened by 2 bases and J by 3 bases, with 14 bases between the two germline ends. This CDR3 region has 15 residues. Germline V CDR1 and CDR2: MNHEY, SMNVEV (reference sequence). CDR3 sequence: CASSLTGTPSYEQYF. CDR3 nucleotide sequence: TGTGCCAGCAGTTTAACAGGAACACCCAGCTACGAGCAGTACTTC.

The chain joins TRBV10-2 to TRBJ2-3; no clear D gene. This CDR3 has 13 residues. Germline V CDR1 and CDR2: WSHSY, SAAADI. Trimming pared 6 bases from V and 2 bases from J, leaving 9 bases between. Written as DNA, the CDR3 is TGCGCCAGCAGCAGGACCCACACAGATACGCAGTATTTT. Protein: CASSRTHTDTQYF.

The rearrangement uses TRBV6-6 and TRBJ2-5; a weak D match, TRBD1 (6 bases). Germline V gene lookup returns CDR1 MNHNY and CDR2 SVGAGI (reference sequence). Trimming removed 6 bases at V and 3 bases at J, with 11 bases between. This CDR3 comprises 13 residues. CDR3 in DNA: TGTGCCAGCAGCCACTACAGGGAAGAGACCCAGTACTTC. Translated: CASSHYREETQYF.

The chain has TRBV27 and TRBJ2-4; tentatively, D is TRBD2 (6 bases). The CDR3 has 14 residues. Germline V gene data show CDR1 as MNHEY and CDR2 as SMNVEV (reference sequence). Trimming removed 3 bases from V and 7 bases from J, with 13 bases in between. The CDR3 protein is CASSLEGRGNIQYF. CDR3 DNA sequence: TGTGCCAGCAGTTTGGAGGGGCGCGGGAACATTCAGTACTTC.

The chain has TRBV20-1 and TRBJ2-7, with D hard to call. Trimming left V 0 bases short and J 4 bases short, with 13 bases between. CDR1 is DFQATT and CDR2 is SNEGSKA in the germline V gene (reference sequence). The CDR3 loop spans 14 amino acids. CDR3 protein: CSARDYRTVYEQYF. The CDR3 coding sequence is TGCAGTGCTAGAGACTATCGGACGGTATACGAGCAGTACTTC.

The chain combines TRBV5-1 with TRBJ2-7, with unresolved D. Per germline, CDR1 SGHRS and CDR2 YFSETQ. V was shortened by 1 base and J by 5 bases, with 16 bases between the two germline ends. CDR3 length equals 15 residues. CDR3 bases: TGCGCCAGCAGCTTGCCCTCCGTCGCGTTGAACGAGCAGTACTTC. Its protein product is CASSLPSVALNEQYF.

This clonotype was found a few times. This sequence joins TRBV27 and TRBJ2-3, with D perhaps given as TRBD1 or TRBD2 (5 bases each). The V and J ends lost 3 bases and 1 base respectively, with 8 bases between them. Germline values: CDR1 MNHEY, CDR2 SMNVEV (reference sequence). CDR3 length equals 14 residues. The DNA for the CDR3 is TGTGCCAGCAGTTTCTGGGACGGCACAGATACGCAGTATTTT. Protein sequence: CASSFWDGTDTQYF.

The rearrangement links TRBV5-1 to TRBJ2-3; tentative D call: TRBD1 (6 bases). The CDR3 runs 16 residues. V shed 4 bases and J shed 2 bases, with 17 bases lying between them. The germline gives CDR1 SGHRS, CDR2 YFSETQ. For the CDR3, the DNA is TGCGCCAGCAGCCTATGGGTGGGACACCTCACAGATACGCAGTATTTT. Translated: CASSLWVGHLTDTQYF.

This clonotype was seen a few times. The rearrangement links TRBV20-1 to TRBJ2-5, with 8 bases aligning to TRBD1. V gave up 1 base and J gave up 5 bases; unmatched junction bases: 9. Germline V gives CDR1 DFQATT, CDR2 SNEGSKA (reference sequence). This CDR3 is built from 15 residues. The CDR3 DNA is TGCAGTGCTAGAGGGGCAGGGGGCGGTCGGGAGACCCAGTACTTC. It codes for CSARGAGGGRETQYF.

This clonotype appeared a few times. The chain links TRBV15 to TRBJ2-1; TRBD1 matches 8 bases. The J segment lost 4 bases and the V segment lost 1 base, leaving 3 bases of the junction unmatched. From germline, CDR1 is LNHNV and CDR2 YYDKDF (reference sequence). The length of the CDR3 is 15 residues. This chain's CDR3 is CATSRAGGYYNEQFF. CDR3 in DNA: TGTGCCACCAGCAGAGCAGGGGGCTATTACAATGAGCAGTTCTTC.

Here the CDR3 DNA reads TGTGCCAGCAGCGAAAACCTAGCGGAAAATGAGCAGTTCTTC. This gives the protein CASSENLAENEQFF. V usage is TRBV7-9 and J usage is TRBJ2-1, with 7 bases fitting TRBD2. The CDR3 has 14 residues. V was clipped by 5 bases and J by 7 bases; unmatched bases: 8. Germline lookup yields CDR1 SEHNR and CDR2 FQNEAQ (reference sequence). The variable domain in full, with the rest retrieved from reference TRBV7-9 and TRBJ2-1, is DTGVSQNPRHKITKRGQNVTFRCDPISEHNRLYWYRQTLGQGPEFLTYFQNEAQLEKSRLLSDRFSAERPKGSFSTLEIQRTEQGDSAMYLCASSENLAENEQFFGPGTRLTVL.

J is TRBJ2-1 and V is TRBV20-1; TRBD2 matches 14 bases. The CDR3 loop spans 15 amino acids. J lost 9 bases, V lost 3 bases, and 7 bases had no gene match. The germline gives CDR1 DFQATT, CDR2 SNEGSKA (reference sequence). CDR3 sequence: CSASLGLAGEGEQFF. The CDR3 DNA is TGCAGTGCTAGTCTGGGACTAGCGGGAGAGGGTGAGCAGTTCTTC.

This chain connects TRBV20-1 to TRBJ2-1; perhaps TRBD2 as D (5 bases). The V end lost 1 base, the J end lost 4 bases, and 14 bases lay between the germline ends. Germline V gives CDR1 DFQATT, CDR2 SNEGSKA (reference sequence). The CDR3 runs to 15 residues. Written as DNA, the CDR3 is TGCAGTGCTAGAGGAGGCGGGTCATTTTACAATGAGCAGTTCTTC. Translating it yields CSARGGGSFYNEQFF.

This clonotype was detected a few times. The CDR3 loop reads CSAKGQGLIYNEQFF. CDR3 nucleotides: TGCAGTGCAAAAGGACAGGGGCTAATCTACAATGAGCAGTTCTTC. This chain connects TRBV20-1 to TRBJ2-1; TRBD1 aligns across 9 bases. CDR1 is DFQATT and CDR2 is SNEGSKA in the germline V gene (reference sequence). Unmatched junction bases numbered 9, after V lost 6 bases and J lost 3 bases. The CDR3 sequence is 15 residues long.

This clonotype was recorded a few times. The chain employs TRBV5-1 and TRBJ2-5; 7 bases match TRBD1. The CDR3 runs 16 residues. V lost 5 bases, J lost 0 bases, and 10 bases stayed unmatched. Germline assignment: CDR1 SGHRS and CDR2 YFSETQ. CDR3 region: CASRIRGQLNQETQYF. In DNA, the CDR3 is TGCGCCAGCAGGATTAGGGGACAGTTAAACCAAGAGACCCAGTACTTC.

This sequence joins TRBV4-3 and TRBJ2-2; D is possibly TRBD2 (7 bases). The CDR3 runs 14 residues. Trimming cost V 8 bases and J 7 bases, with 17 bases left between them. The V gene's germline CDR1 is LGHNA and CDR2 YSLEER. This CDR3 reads CASAPGGPYGELFF. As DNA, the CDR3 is TGCGCCAGCGCCCCGGGGGGCCCCTACGGGGAGCTGTTTTTT.

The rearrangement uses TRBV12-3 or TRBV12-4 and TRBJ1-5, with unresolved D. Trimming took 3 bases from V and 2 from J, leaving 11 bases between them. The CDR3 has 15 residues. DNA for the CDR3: TGTGCCAGCAGTTTCAGCGGGGTTGGCAATCAGCCCCAGCATTTT. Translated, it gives CASSFSGVGNQPQHF.

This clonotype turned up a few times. CDR3 sequence: CASKGPGLNEQFF. DNA for the CDR3: TGTGCCAGCAAAGGTCCAGGGCTCAATGAGCAGTTCTTC. This chain joins TRBV7-9 and TRBJ2-1; TRBD1 might be the D (5 bases). Germline V lookup: CDR1 SEHNR, CDR2 FQNEAQ (reference sequence). Between the trimmed V and J ends, which lost 7 bases and 6 bases, there was a span of 13 bases. The CDR3 has 13 amino acids.

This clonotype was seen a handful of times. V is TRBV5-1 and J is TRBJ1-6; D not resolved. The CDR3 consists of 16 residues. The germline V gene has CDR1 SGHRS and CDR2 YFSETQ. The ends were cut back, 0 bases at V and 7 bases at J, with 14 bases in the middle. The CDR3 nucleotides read TGCGCCAGCAGCTTGGCCGGGTCCCCCTCAAATTCACCCCTCCACTTT. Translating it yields CASSLAGSPSNSPLHF.

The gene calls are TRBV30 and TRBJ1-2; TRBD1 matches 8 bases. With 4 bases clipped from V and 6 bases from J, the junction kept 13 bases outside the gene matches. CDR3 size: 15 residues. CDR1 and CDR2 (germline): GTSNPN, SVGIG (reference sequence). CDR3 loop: CAWTTYRAGGHGYTF. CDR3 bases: TGTGCCTGGACCACGTATAGGGCAGGGGGCCATGGCTACACCTTC. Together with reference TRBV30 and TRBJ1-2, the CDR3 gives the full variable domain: SQTIHQWPATLVQPVGSPLSLECTVEGTSNPNLYWYRQAAGRGLQLLFYSVGIGQISSEVPQNLSASRPQDRQFILSSKKLLLSDSGFYLCAWTTYRAGGHGYTFGSGTRLTVV.

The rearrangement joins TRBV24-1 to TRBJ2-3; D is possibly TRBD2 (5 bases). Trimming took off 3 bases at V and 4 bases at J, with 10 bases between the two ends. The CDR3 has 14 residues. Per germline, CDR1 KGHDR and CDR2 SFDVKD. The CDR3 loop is CATSDPSRADTQYF. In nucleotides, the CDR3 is TGTGCCACCAGTGATCCCTCGCGGGCAGATACGCAGTATTTT.

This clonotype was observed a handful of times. CDR3 sequence (DNA): TGTGCCAGCAGTTCGCGGACAGGGCGCTACGAGCAGTACTTC. Translation gives CASSSRTGRYEQYF. The genes are TRBV6-5 and TRBJ2-7; 8 nucleotides line up with TRBD1. The CDR3 contains 14 residues. V was pared by 4 bases and J by 3 bases, with 5 bases of the junction left unmatched. Germline CDR1 reads MNHEY; CDR2 reads SVGAGI.

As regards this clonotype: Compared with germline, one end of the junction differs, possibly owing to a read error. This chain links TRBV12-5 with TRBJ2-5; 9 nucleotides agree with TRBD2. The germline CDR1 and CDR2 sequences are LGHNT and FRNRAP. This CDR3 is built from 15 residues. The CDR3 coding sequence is TGTGCTAGTGGTTTGAGCGGGGGGTTTGCAGAGGCCCAGTACTTC. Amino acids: CASGLSGGFAEAQYF.

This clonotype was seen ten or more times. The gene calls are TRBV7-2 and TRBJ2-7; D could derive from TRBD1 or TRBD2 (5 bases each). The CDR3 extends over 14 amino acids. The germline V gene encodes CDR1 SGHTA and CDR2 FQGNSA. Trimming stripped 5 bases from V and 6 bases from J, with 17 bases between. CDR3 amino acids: CASSPNGSGGEQYF. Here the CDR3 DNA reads TGTGCCAGCAGCCCTAATGGGAGTGGGGGCGAGCAGTACTTC.

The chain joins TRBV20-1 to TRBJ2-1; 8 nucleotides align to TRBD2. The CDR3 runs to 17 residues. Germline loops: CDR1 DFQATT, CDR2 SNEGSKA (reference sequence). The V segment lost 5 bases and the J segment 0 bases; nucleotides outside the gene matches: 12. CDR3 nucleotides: TGCAGTGCTCCTGACCATAGCGGGAAGAGCTCCTACAATGAGCAGTTCTTC. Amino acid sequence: CSAPDHSGKSSYNEQFF.